A selection of T cell receptor beta chains follows, all from one sample in a study of CD8 T cells in ankylosing spondylitis. Each CDR3 protein is one row after TCRdb ran MiXCR on the 5' RACE reads. The table has about 250,000 distinct CDR3 sequences, over 30% seen once. The sequencing sample was made of blood, either unsorted or a sorted T cell fraction (not recorded which). The receptor set was obtained from a male donor with ankylosing spondylitis or in good health (not recorded which). Each CDR3 is given with its conserved first and last residue. A D gene is named only where the DNA matches it firmly. Clone sizes are given selectively: once, few, many, or a class where the clone is expanded.

v_gene	j_gene	d_gene	abundance	CDR3aa	CDR3nt
TRBV18	TRBJ2-7	.	.	CASSPNTGSITTYEQYF	TGTGCCAGCTCACCTAATACGGGGAGCATAACAACCTACGAGCAGTACTTC
TRBV20-1	TRBJ2-7	TRBD2	.	CSARDGLAGGSTYEQYF	TGCAGTGCTAGAGATGGGCTAGCGGGGGGGTCGACCTACGAGCAGTACTTC
TRBV12-3/TRBV12-4	TRBJ2-1	.	.	CASSQTQGTPNEQFF	TGTGCCAGCAGCCAAACCCAAGGGACCCCCAATGAGCAGTTCTTC
TRBV9	TRBJ2-7	TRBD2	.	CASSVAASGGHLSYEQYF	TGTGCCAGCAGCGTAGCTGCAAGCGGGGGCCACCTCTCCTACGAGCAGTACTTC
TRBV12-3/TRBV12-4	TRBJ2-1	TRBD1	.	CASSDRQGPDGQFF	TGTGCCAGCAGTGATCGACAGGGTCCCGATGGGCAGTTCTTC
TRBV4-1	TRBJ2-5	TRBD2	few	CASSQRTSGGGSQETQYF	TGCGCCAGCAGCCAACGGACTAGCGGGGGGGGAAGCCAAGAGACCCAGTACTTC
TRBV25-1	TRBJ2-4	.	.	CASSEARGKAKNIQYF	TGTGCCAGCAGTGAGGCCAGGGGTAAAGCCAAAAACATTCAGTACTTC
TRBV25-1	TRBJ1-2	.	few	CASSEYAGPAYGYTF	TGTGCCAGCAGTGAATATGCGGGACCGGCTTACGGCTACACCTTC
TRBV20-1	TRBJ2-4	.	.	CSAVETTVNIQYF	TGCAGTGCTGTGGAGACCACCGTAAACATTCAGTACTTC
TRBV12-3/TRBV12-4	TRBJ1-2	.	.	CASTKGYGYTF	TGTGCCAGCACCAAGGGGTATGGCTACACCTTC
TRBV5-6	TRBJ2-5	.	.	CASSLYGQIQETQYF	TGTGCCAGCAGCTTGTATGGACAAATCCAAGAGACCCAGTACTTC
TRBV25-1	TRBJ2-3	.	.	CASSEWGGFTDTQYF	TGTGCCAGCAGTGAATGGGGGGGCTTCACAGATACGCAGTATTTT
TRBV5-6	TRBJ2-7	.	.	CASNPGAGVDEQYF	TGTGCCAGCAACCCTGGAGCAGGGGTAGACGAGCAGTACTTC
TRBV5-1	TRBJ2-2	.	few	CASSIYGQSTGELFF	TGCGCCAGCAGCATATACGGACAGAGCACCGGGGAGCTGTTTTTT
TRBV10-3	TRBJ2-3	TRBD1	few	CAISERGQGRDTQYF	TGTGCCATCAGTGAGAGAGGACAGGGTCGGGATACGCAGTATTTT
TRBV4-2	TRBJ1-2	.	.	CASSQDSAGRRGYGYTF	TGTGCCAGCAGCCAAGATTCGGCGGGGAGAAGGGGCTATGGCTACACCTTC
TRBV12-3/TRBV12-4	TRBJ1-5	TRBD1	.	CASSVTGGEGPQHF	TGTGCCAGCAGCGTGACAGGGGGCGAGGGGCCCCAGCATTTT